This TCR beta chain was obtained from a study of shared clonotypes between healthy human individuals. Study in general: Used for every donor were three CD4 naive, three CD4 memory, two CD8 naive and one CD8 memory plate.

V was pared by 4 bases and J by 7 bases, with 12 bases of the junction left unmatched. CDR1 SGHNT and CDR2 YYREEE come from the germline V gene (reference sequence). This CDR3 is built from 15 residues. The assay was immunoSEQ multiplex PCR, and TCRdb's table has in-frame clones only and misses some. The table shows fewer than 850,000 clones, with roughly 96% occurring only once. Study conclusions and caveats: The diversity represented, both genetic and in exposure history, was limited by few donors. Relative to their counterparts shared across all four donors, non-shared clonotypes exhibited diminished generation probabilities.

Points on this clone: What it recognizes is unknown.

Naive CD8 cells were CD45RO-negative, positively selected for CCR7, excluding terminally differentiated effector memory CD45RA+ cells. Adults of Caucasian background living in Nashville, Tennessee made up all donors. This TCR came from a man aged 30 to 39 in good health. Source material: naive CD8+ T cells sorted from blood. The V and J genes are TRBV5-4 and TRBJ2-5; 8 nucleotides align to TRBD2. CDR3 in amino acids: CASSRDPGRDGTQYF. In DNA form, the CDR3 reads TGTGCCAGCAGCCGAGATCCCGGGAGGGACGGGACCCAGTACTTC. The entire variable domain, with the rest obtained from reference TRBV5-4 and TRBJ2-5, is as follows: ETGVTQSPTHLIKTRGQQVTLRCSSQSGHNTVSWYQQALGQGPQFIFQYYREEENGRGNFPPRFSGLQFPNYSSELNVNALELDDSALYLCASSRDPGRDGTQYFGPGTRLLVL.